The present TCR beta chain was sequenced within a study of T cell changes during pregnancy in multiple sclerosis. This clone has only a few counts. Using immunoSEQ multiplex PCR, the repertoire was profiled, and TCRdb retains in-frame clones only, with some absent. The sample includes over 60,000 clones, more than 85% of them seen just once. The CDR3 loop spans 13 amino acids. Germline CDR1 is SGDLS and CDR2 is YYNGEE. V shed 0 bases and J shed 4 bases, with 7 bases lying between them. The starting material was CD4+ T cells from peripheral blood mononuclear cells, obtained in the third trimester of pregnancy. This TCR was sampled from a female donor in good health, enrolled as a control in a pregnancy study. The genes are TRBV9 and TRBJ1-1; D perhaps matches TRBD1 (5 bases). CDR3 coding DNA: TGTGCCAGCAGCGTAGGGACAATCACTGAAGCTTTCTTT. Its translation: CASSVGTITEAFF.